Here is one T cell receptor beta chain with its context. The authors' processing: The assay estimated nucleated cells by amplifying reference gene primers. Using immunoSEQ multiplex PCR, the repertoire was profiled, and TCRdb retains in-frame clones only, with some absent. V and J calls and clone size come straight from that table; D and trimming were deduced from the DNA. The sample holds about 42,000 clones, approximately 79% seen once. The data belong to a study of blood T cell repertoires in COVID-19. Study overall: Whether acute or convalescent, the COVID-19 samples came from the United States, Italy and Spain. T cells, B-cell-depleted T cells, or PBMCs provided the cDNA or gDNA that served as material.

The CDR3 is 15 amino acids. Germline CDR1 and CDR2: WSHSY and SAAADI. With 2 bases removed from V and 1 base from J, the gap between germline ends came to 9 bases. This TCR came from a human donor in a cohort sampled during active COVID-19. Sequences were obtained from peripheral blood. The chain links TRBV10-2 to TRBJ1-5; D remains unclear. CDR3 sequence reads: CASSEQGGSNQPQHF. CDR3 nucleotides: TGCGCCAGCAGTGAGCAAGGAGGGAGCAATCAGCCCCAGCATTTT.